Below, 16 T cell receptor beta chains from the same sample are listed, as sequenced in a study of blood T cell repertoires in COVID-19. TCRdb keeps only in-frame clones here, not all; method: immunoSEQ multiplex PCR. The sample records 300,000 or so clones, around 86% being singletons. The sequenced material came from peripheral blood. These receptors all stem from a woman aged 50 to 60 with acute or convalescent COVID-19.

The chain carries TRBV5-4 and TRBJ1-4; D gene unclear. This CDR3 comprises 15 residues. The V gene's germline CDR1 is SGHNT and CDR2 YYREEE (reference sequence). Between the trimmed V and J ends, which lost 8 bases and 3 bases, there was a span of 17 bases. The CDR3 coding sequence is TGTGCCAGAAACCGGAGCGGCCCGGCTAATGAAAAACTGTTTTTT. Amino acid sequence: CARNRSGPANEKLFF.

The chain carries TRBV19 and TRBJ1-1; 7 bases fit TRBD1. With V trimmed by 7 bases and J by 4 bases, 9 bases remained unmatched. Per germline, CDR1 LNHDA and CDR2 SQIVND (reference sequence). CDR3 length equals 14 residues. The CDR3 region is CASMEGAVGTEAFF. In nucleotides, the CDR3 is TGTGCCAGTATGGAGGGGGCGGTGGGCACTGAAGCTTTCTTT.

The chain is built from TRBV28 and TRBJ1-4; 7 bases are shared with TRBD1. The CDR3 has 16 amino acids. With 6 bases clipped from V and 5 bases from J, the junction kept 12 bases outside the gene matches. From germline, CDR1 is MDHEN and CDR2 SYDVKM. Written as DNA, the CDR3 is TGTGCCAGCAGCAACATCGACAGGGCTTACAATGAAAAACTGTTTTTT. The encoded protein is CASSNIDRAYNEKLFF.

The V call is TRBV5-1, the J call TRBJ1-1, with TRBD1 as a possible D gene (5 bases). V dropped 3 bases and J dropped 2 bases, with 8 bases sitting between them. This CDR3 spans 13 amino acids. Germline loops: CDR1 SGHRS, CDR2 YFSETQ. In DNA form, the CDR3 reads TGCGCCAGCAGCTGGAGGGGTAACACTGAAGCTTTCTTT. This encodes CASSWRGNTEAFF.

This clone was counted a single time. This chain links TRBV2 with TRBJ2-2; possibly TRBD1 for D (6 bases). The CDR3 is made up of 16 amino acids. V lost 6 bases, J lost 6 bases, and 20 bases lay in between. Germline loops: CDR1 SNHLY, CDR2 FYNNEI. DNA of the CDR3: TGTGCCAGCAGCATTACGGGACAATTAAGAGCCGGGGAGCTGTTTTTT. This gives the protein CASSITGQLRAGELFF.

The V gene is TRBV5-1, the J gene TRBJ2-3; 9 nucleotides match TRBD1. This CDR3 contains 15 residues. Unmatched junction bases numbered 5, after V lost 1 base and J lost 5 bases. Looked up from germline, CDR1 is SGHRS and CDR2 is YFSETQ. CDR3 in amino acids: CASSLFTGGGDTQYF. CDR3 coding DNA: TGCGCCAGCAGCTTGTTTACAGGGGGCGGAGATACGCAGTATTTT.

The chain combines TRBV6-1 with TRBJ2-7; 12 bases match TRBD1. The length of the CDR3 is 14 residues. Germline-derived CDR1 and CDR2 are MNHNS and SASEGT. V lost 0 bases and J lost 12; bases outside the gene matches: 6. CDR3 nucleotide sequence: TGTGCCAGCAGTGAAGCGCGGGACAGGGGGCGATGGTACTTC. Translation gives CASSEARDRGRWYF.

The chain couples TRBV7-3 to TRBJ2-7; TRBD1 is a possible D gene (7 bases). The CDR3 extends over 15 amino acids. V lost 5 bases to trimming and J lost 3 bases, with 17 bases between them. Germline lookup yields CDR1 SGHTA and CDR2 FQGTGA. The chain's CDR3 is CASSREGQGGYEQYF. The CDR3 nucleotides read TGTGCCAGCAGCCGAGAGGGCCAGGGGGGCTACGAGCAGTACTTC.

Only one count was recorded for this clone. The V call is TRBV9, the J call TRBJ2-1, with 7 bases lining up with TRBD2. Germline trimming cut 0 bases from V and 8 bases from J; bases unmatched to any gene: 11. CDR1 is SGDLS, CDR2 YYNGEE, per germline. CDR3 length: 16 amino acids. This chain's CDR3 is CASSVETSLRIHEQFF. CDR3 DNA sequence: TGTGCCAGCAGCGTAGAGACTAGCCTACGGATCCATGAGCAGTTCTTC.

The chain recombines TRBV27 with TRBJ1-5; D is possibly TRBD1 (6 bases). Germline CDR1 and CDR2: MNHEY and SMNVEV (reference sequence). V gave up 5 bases and J gave up 1 base, with 18 bases separating them. This CDR3 comprises 17 residues. CDR3 coding DNA: TGTGCCAGCAGTGAAACCGGGACATTGTTGAGCAATCAGCCCCAGCATTTT. Protein: CASSETGTLLSNQPQHF.

There are a few counts of this clone. The chain has TRBV7-9 and TRBJ2-1, with D possibly being TRBD1 (7 bases). CDR3 size: 15 residues. Trimming stripped 3 bases from V and 6 bases from J, with 15 bases between. Germline-derived CDR1 and CDR2 are SEHNR and FQNEAQ (reference sequence). Here the CDR3 reads CASSFLRGAPNEQFF. The DNA of the CDR3 is TGTGCCAGCAGCTTCCTCAGGGGGGCCCCCAATGAGCAGTTCTTC.

In the case of this clone: An end of the junction differs from the germline gene, which may be a read error. This chain joins TRBV10-3 and TRBJ2-1; D possibly corresponds to TRBD2 (6 bases). The CDR3 covers 15 residues. The germline V gene encodes CDR1 ENHRY and CDR2 SYGVKD. Here the CDR3 DNA reads TGTGCCATCAGTGAGGAGCTAGCGAGCTACAATGGGCAGTTCTTC. Translating gives CAISEELASYNGQFF.

The rearrangement joins TRBV6-6 to TRBJ2-5, with 7 bases fitting TRBD1. The germline CDR1 and CDR2 sequences are MNHNY and SVGAGI (reference sequence). V shed 5 bases, J shed 5 bases, and the junction held 5 bases outside the gene matches. The CDR3 covers 13 residues. The DNA for the CDR3 is TGTGCCAGCAGTCTGACAGGGTTTGAGACCCAGTACTTC. As protein: CASSLTGFETQYF.

Only a few counts were recorded for this clone. This chain joins TRBV5-4 and TRBJ1-3; 7 bases map to TRBD1. The CDR3 contains 18 residues. Germline V gene lookup returns CDR1 SGHNT and CDR2 YYREEE (reference sequence). V dropped 0 bases and J dropped 0; count of bases not matched to a gene: 9. The CDR3 bases are TGTGCCAGCAGCTTGGGGACAGGCGTTCGTCGCTCTGGAAACACCATATATTTT. This sequence encodes CASSLGTGVRRSGNTIYF.

The chain uses TRBV4-3 and TRBJ2-5; TRBD2 agrees at 7 bases. The junction had 19 bases not matched to a gene; V was cut back by 1 base and J by 5 bases. The CDR3 spans 19 residues. Germline V CDR1 and CDR2: LGHNA, YSLEER. DNA for the CDR3: TGCGCCAGCAGCCAAGCACCCCCTCGCGGGGGATTCGGGCAGGAGACCCAGTACTTC. It translates to CASSQAPPRGGFGQETQYF.

The rearrangement uses TRBV4-3 and TRBJ1-2; perhaps TRBD1 as D (6 bases). This CDR3 has 12 residues. Trimming pared 4 bases from V and 6 bases from J, leaving 9 bases between. Germline values: CDR1 LGHNA, CDR2 YSLEER. In DNA, the CDR3 is TGCGCCAGCAGCCTAGGGGGAAATGGCTACACCTTC. Amino acids: CASSLGGNGYTF.